Listed below are T cell receptor beta chains from one sample, sequenced in a study of OX40 agonist ivuxolimab in advanced cancers. This table comes from immunoSEQ multiplex PCR, and its TCRdb copy is limited to in-frame clones, with some not included. The table shows around 62,000 clones, with around 86% occurring only once. The specimen comprised CD4+ or CD8+ T cells sorted from blood, sampled in a trial of the OX40 agonist ivuxolimab. The source of these receptors is an adult with an advanced solid tumor such as melanoma, head and neck, liver or kidney cancer. Both conserved end residues are part of each CDR3. The D gene is left open where the match is weak. Rows give clone size only sometimes, using once, few, many, or a class for an expanded clone.

abundance	j_gene	d_gene	v_gene	CDR3aa	CDR3nt
-	TRBJ2-3	-	TRBV11-2	CASSLDLGSDTQYF	TGTGCCAGCAGCTTAGATCTGGGGTCAGATACGCAGTATTTT
-	TRBJ2-7	-	TRBV18	CASSPPGARYEQYF	TGTGCCAGCTCACCGCCTGGAGCCCGTTACGAGCAGTACTTC
-	TRBJ1-2	TRBD1	TRBV5-1	CASSLEGALYGYTF	TGCGCCAGCAGCTTGGAGGGGGCCCTCTATGGCTACACCTTC
-	TRBJ2-7	-	TRBV2	CASSESRTSSSYEQYF	TGTGCCAGCAGTGAAAGTAGAACGTCGAGCTCCTACGAGCAGTACTTC
-	TRBJ1-4	TRBD1	TRBV19	CASSIGTGGEKLFF	TGTGCCAGTAGTATCGGGACAGGGGGTGAAAAACTGTTTTTT
-	TRBJ1-5	-	TRBV5-4	CASSLNGYNQPQHF	TGTGCCAGCAGCTTGAACGGTTACAATCAGCCCCAGCATTTT
-	TRBJ2-1	-	TRBV9	CASSVDPRGRNNEQFF	TGTGCCAGCAGCGTAGATCCGCGGGGGCGGAACAATGAGCAGTTCTTC
-	TRBJ2-3	-	TRBV29-1	CSVGYTDTQYF	TGCAGCGTTGGATACACAGATACGCAGTATTTT
-	TRBJ2-2	TRBD1	TRBV6-4	CASSVDRGTGELFF	TGTGCCAGCAGTGTCGACAGGGGCACCGGGGAGCTGTTTTTT
-	TRBJ2-7	-	TRBV6-5	CASSFGQGSYEQYF	TGTGCCAGCAGTTTCGGGCAGGGCTCCTACGAGCAGTACTTC
once	TRBJ1-5	-	TRBV5-1	CASSLVPGDQPQHF	TGCGCCAGCAGCTTGGTCCCAGGGGATCAGCCCCAGCATTTT
-	TRBJ2-6	-	TRBV19	CASSPQVGANVLTF	TGTGCCAGTAGTCCCCAGGTGGGGGCCAACGTCCTGACTTTC
-	TRBJ1-3	-	TRBV19	CASSTAGNTIYF	TGTGCCAGTAGTACTGCTGGAAACACCATATATTTT
-	TRBJ1-1	TRBD1	TRBV9	CASSVSGGTEAFF	TGTGCCAGCAGCGTCTCAGGGGGCACTGAAGCTTTCTTT
-	TRBJ1-1	-	TRBV6-1	CASSIGVNTEAFF	TGTGCCAGCAGTATAGGGGTGAACACTGAAGCTTTCTTT
-	TRBJ2-1	-	TRBV28	CASSPPQGHEQFF	TGTGCCAGCAGTCCTCCACAGGGCCATGAGCAGTTCTTC
-	TRBJ2-7	-	TRBV7-9	CASSEGTGFFEQYF	TGTGCCAGCAGCGAAGGTACAGGGTTCTTCGAGCAGTACTTC
-	TRBJ2-5	TRBD2	TRBV11-2	CASRQSGGETQYF	TGTGCCAGCAGACAGAGCGGGGGGGAGACCCAGTACTTC
-	TRBJ1-2	-	TRBV14	CASSQGGGRGGGYTF	TGTGCCAGCAGCCAAGGTGGGGGACGTGGAGGCGGCTACACCTTC
-	TRBJ2-7	-	TRBV4-2	CASSQGQTTGGGEQYF	TGTGCCAGCAGCCAAGGGCAGACTACTGGTGGAGGCGAGCAGTACTTC
-	TRBJ2-5	TRBD2	TRBV19	CASSPGLGLMQETQYF	TGTGCCAGTAGTCCGGGACTAGGGTTAATGCAAGAGACCCAGTACTTC
-	TRBJ2-5	-	TRBV6-6	CASTKSPETQYF	TGTGCCAGCACCAAGAGCCCTGAGACCCAGTACTTC
-	TRBJ2-7	TRBD1	TRBV7-9	CASSRTGGSSYEQYF	TGTGCCAGCAGCCGTACAGGGGGCAGCTCCTACGAGCAGTACTTC
-	TRBJ1-1	-	TRBV6-6	CASWVGSGTEAFF	TGTGCCAGCTGGGTCGGGTCGGGCACTGAAGCTTTCTTT
-	TRBJ1-5	TRBD1	TRBV9	CASSPRDRGWQPQHF	TGTGCCAGCAGCCCCCGGGACAGGGGATGGCAGCCCCAGCATTTT
-	TRBJ2-7	TRBD2	TRBV6-5	CASRPTSAGEQYF	TGTGCCAGCAGACCGACTAGCGCCGGCGAGCAGTACTTC
-	TRBJ1-4	TRBD1	TRBV7-2	CASSLSRGSEKLFF	TGTGCCAGCAGCTTATCCAGGGGGAGTGAAAAACTGTTTTTT
-	TRBJ2-4	TRBD2	TRBV7-9	CASSSLAGKNIQYF	TGTGCCAGCAGCTCACTAGCGGGGAAAAACATTCAGTACTTC
-	TRBJ1-1	-	TRBV28	CASWGQVDPLNTEAFF	TGTGCCTCCTGGGGGCAGGTGGACCCCTTGAACACTGAAGCTTTCTTT
few	TRBJ2-5	-	TRBV7-9	CASSLRNLQETQYF	TGTGCCAGCAGCTTACGGAACCTCCAAGAGACCCAGTACTTC
once	TRBJ1-5	TRBD1	TRBV7-2	CASSFAPRGLGQPQHF	TGTGCCAGCAGCTTTGCACCCAGGGGGCTTGGTCAGCCCCAGCATTTT
-	TRBJ2-7	-	TRBV4-3	CASSPRAYYEQYF	TGCGCCAGCAGCCCTCGGGCTTACTACGAGCAGTACTTC
-	TRBJ2-1	-	TRBV7-6	CASSRGNEQFF	TGTGCCAGCAGCCGGGGGAATGAGCAGTTCTTC
-	TRBJ1-2	TRBD1	TRBV6-5	CASSYSPGGLDYGYTF	TGTGCCAGCAGTTACTCCCCAGGGGGCCTTGACTATGGCTACACCTTC
-	TRBJ1-2	-	TRBV19	CASSEWQINYGYTF	TGTGCCAGTAGTGAGTGGCAGATAAACTATGGCTACACCTTC
-	TRBJ2-7	-	TRBV18	CASSLSRVDEQYF	TGTGCCAGCTCACTCAGCAGGGTGGACGAGCAGTACTTC
-	TRBJ1-6	-	TRBV6-5	CASSPPIGPLHF	TGTGCCAGCAGTCCCCCCATAGGGCCCCTCCACTTT
few	TRBJ2-7	-	TRBV6-1	CASSEQGASYEQYF	TGTGCCAGCAGTGAACAGGGAGCCTCCTACGAGCAGTACTTC
-	TRBJ2-5	TRBD2	TRBV7-2	CASVSGLAGGRETQYF	TGTGCCTCCGTTTCCGGGCTAGCGGGGGGAAGGGAGACCCAGTACTTC
-	TRBJ1-2	TRBD1	TRBV5-1	CASSLAGTGLYGYTF	TGCGCCAGCAGCTTGGCTGGGACAGGGCTCTATGGCTACACCTTC
-	TRBJ2-7	-	TRBV11-1	CASSSYRDSSYEQYF	TGTGCCAGCAGCTCCTACAGGGATAGCTCCTACGAGCAGTACTTC
-	TRBJ1-1	-	TRBV30	CAWRLGVNTEAFF	TGTGCCTGGAGACTGGGGGTGAACACTGAAGCTTTCTTT
-	TRBJ1-2	TRBD1	TRBV30	CAWSVRGSGRGRGYTF	TGTGCCTGGAGTGTAAGGGGCAGCGGCAGGGGGCGAGGCTACACCTTC
-	TRBJ1-2	TRBD1	TRBV6-4	CASSDGTGLGYTF	TGTGCCAGCAGTGATGGGACAGGGCTCGGCTACACCTTC
-	TRBJ1-2	-	TRBV6-5	CASSLRTVQDGYTF	TGTGCCAGCAGTCTCCGGACAGTCCAGGATGGCTACACCTTC
-	TRBJ2-7	-	TRBV7-9	CASSPYVLDEQYF	TGTGCCAGCAGCCCCTACGTTCTAGACGAGCAGTACTTC
-	TRBJ2-2	-	TRBV6-5	CASSWGRHPGDGELFF	TGTGCCAGCAGTTGGGGCCGACACCCAGGGGACGGGGAGCTGTTTTTT
-	TRBJ2-1	-	TRBV18	CASSPPAGSSYNEQFF	TGTGCCAGCTCACCACCGGCCGGTAGCTCCTACAATGAGCAGTTCTTC
-	TRBJ2-3	-	TRBV11-3	CASSFRGGTDTQYF	TGTGCCAGCAGCTTCAGGGGAGGCACAGATACGCAGTATTTT
-	TRBJ1-1	-	TRBV6-6	CASASYRVRYSEAFF	TGTGCCAGCGCCAGTTACAGGGTTAGATACTCTGAAGCTTTCTTT
-	TRBJ2-1	TRBD1	TRBV15	CATSRGGTGGNNEQFF	TGTGCCACCAGCAGAGGAGGGACAGGGGGCAACAATGAGCAGTTCTTC
-	TRBJ2-5	TRBD2	TRBV5-4	CASSLGASGGETQYF	TGTGCCAGCAGCCTAGGGGCTAGCGGGGGAGAGACCCAGTACTTC
-	TRBJ1-6	-	TRBV11-2	CASSFRDAQIRYNSPLHF	TGTGCCAGCAGCTTTAGGGACGCTCAGATTCGGTATAATTCACCCCTCCACTTT
-	TRBJ1-5	-	TRBV6-1	CASSEGKGPSNQPQHF	TGTGCCAGCAGTGAAGGAAAGGGTCCAAGCAATCAGCCCCAGCATTTT
-	TRBJ1-6	TRBD1	TRBV6-5	CASSQDRDSPLHF	TGTGCCAGCAGTCAGGACAGGGATTCACCCCTCCACTTT